The rows below give T cell receptor beta chains drawn from one sample of a study of identical twins. TCRdb re-analysed the 5' RACE reads in MiXCR, keeping a single row per CDR3 protein. The sample holds about 1.7 million distinct CDR3 sequences, more than 30% seen once. Sample: cord blood. Source of these receptors: a newborn girl in good health. Both conserved end residues are part of each CDR3. A D gene is named only where the DNA matches it firmly. For some rows the clone size is stated as once, few or many, or as a class when expanded; others skip it.

j_gene: TRBJ2-3
v_gene: TRBV20-1
d_gene: .
abundance: .
CDR3aa: CSAPPGGLGWDTQYF
CDR3nt: TGCAGTGCCCCCCCCGGGGGGCTAGGTTGGGATACGCAGTATTTT

j_gene: TRBJ2-1
v_gene: TRBV5-1
d_gene: TRBD2
abundance: .
CDR3aa: CASSLEASGDNEQFF
CDR3nt: TGCGCCAGCAGCTTGGAGGCTAGCGGGGACAATGAGCAGTTCTTC

j_gene: TRBJ1-1
v_gene: TRBV12-3/TRBV12-4
d_gene: TRBD1
abundance: few
CDR3aa: CASTLRRDRGPTEAFF
CDR3nt: TGTGCCAGCACCTTAAGGCGGGACAGGGGACCCACTGAAGCTTTCTTT

j_gene: TRBJ2-1
v_gene: TRBV2
d_gene: .
abundance: few
CDR3aa: CASSDRDEYNEQFF
CDR3nt: TGTGCCAGCAGTGACCGGGACGAGTACAATGAGCAGTTCTTC

j_gene: TRBJ2-7
v_gene: TRBV6-6
d_gene: TRBD2
abundance: few
CDR3aa: CASNPAGEVSSYEQYF
CDR3nt: TGTGCCAGCAACCCAGCGGGAGAGGTGAGCTCCTACGAGCAGTACTTC

j_gene: TRBJ2-7
v_gene: TRBV29-1
d_gene: TRBD1
abundance: many
CDR3aa: CSVAPGQGAGEQYF
CDR3nt: TGCAGCGTAGCCCCGGGACAGGGGGCGGGGGAGCAGTACTTC

j_gene: TRBJ2-2
v_gene: TRBV5-1
d_gene: .
abundance: few
CDR3aa: CAIRQENTGELFF
CDR3nt: TGCGCCATCCGACAGGAGAACACCGGGGAGCTGTTTTTT

j_gene: TRBJ2-5
v_gene: TRBV20-1
d_gene: TRBD1
abundance: .
CDR3aa: CSASVLGQAVLTGTQYF
CDR3nt: TGCAGTGCTAGTGTTTTGGGACAGGCCGTATTAACGGGGACCCAGTACTTC

j_gene: TRBJ1-4
v_gene: TRBV5-6
d_gene: .
abundance: few
CDR3aa: CASSLAGTDNEKLFF
CDR3nt: TGTGCCAGCAGCTTGGCCGGGACGGATAATGAAAAACTGTTTTTT

j_gene: TRBJ2-3
v_gene: TRBV24-1
d_gene: TRBD2
abundance: once
CDR3aa: CATSDRLAGASTDTRYF
CDR3nt: TGTGCCACCAGTGATAGACTAGCGGGAGCGAGCACAGATACGCGGTATTTT

j_gene: TRBJ1-2
v_gene: TRBV27
d_gene: .
abundance: few
CDR3aa: CASSEYRAGDYGYTF
CDR3nt: TGTGCCAGCAGCGAGTACAGGGCGGGGGACTATGGCTACACCTTC

j_gene: TRBJ2-7
v_gene: TRBV7-9
d_gene: TRBD2
abundance: .
CDR3aa: CASPPGDPGLGTYEQYF
CDR3nt: TGTGCCAGCCCCCCAGGTGACCCGGGACTAGGGACCTACGAGCAGTACTTC

j_gene: TRBJ2-5
v_gene: TRBV20-1
d_gene: TRBD2
abundance: .
CDR3aa: CSASSLAGVGQYF
CDR3nt: TGCAGTGCTAGTAGCCTAGCGGGAGTAGGGCAGTACTTC

j_gene: TRBJ2-3
v_gene: TRBV20-1
d_gene: TRBD2
abundance: .
CDR3aa: CSARVGGGPDTQYF
CDR3nt: TGCAGTGCTAGAGTCGGGGGGGGCCCCGATACGCAGTATTTT

j_gene: TRBJ2-1
v_gene: TRBV12-3/TRBV12-4
d_gene: .
abundance: .
CDR3aa: CASRRTAIASYNEQFF
CDR3nt: TGTGCCAGCAGACGAACCGCTATCGCCTCCTACAATGAGCAGTTCTTC

j_gene: TRBJ1-6
v_gene: TRBV5-6
d_gene: TRBD1
abundance: .
CDR3aa: CASSPRDREGYNSPLHF
CDR3nt: TGTGCCAGCAGCCCTCGGGACAGGGAGGGCTATAATTCACCCCTCCACTTT

j_gene: TRBJ1-5
v_gene: TRBV6-5
d_gene: .
abundance: .
CDR3aa: CASSYTADSNQPQHF
CDR3nt: TGTGCCAGCAGTTACACGGCAGATAGCAATCAGCCCCAGCATTTT

j_gene: TRBJ1-6
v_gene: TRBV20-1
d_gene: TRBD1
abundance: .
CDR3aa: CSARGQDNSPLHF
CDR3nt: TGCAGTGCTAGGGGACAGGATAATTCACCCCTCCACTTT

j_gene: TRBJ2-2
v_gene: TRBV28
d_gene: .
abundance: few
CDR3aa: CASSLDRVLGTGELFF
CDR3nt: TGTGCCAGCAGTTTAGACCGGGTCCTGGGAACCGGGGAGCTGTTTTTT

j_gene: TRBJ1-6
v_gene: TRBV20-1
d_gene: .
abundance: .
CDR3aa: CSASAEGNSPLHF
CDR3nt: TGCAGTGCTAGCGCGGAGGGAAATTCACCCCTCCACTTT

j_gene: TRBJ2-1
v_gene: TRBV27
d_gene: TRBD2
abundance: .
CDR3aa: CASSWGSGINNEQFF
CDR3nt: TGTGCCAGCAGTTGGGGTAGCGGGATCAACAATGAGCAGTTCTTC

j_gene: TRBJ2-7
v_gene: TRBV7-9
d_gene: .
abundance: many
CDR3aa: CASSLDGYSYEQYF
CDR3nt: TGTGCCAGCAGCTTAGACGGCTACTCCTACGAGCAGTACTTC

j_gene: TRBJ2-4
v_gene: TRBV20-1
d_gene: .
abundance: few
CDR3aa: CSARREGRAKNIQYF
CDR3nt: TGCAGTGCTCGCAGGGAAGGGAGGGCCAAAAACATTCAGTACTTC

j_gene: TRBJ2-3
v_gene: TRBV7-2
d_gene: .
abundance: many
CDR3aa: CASSLQAGGTDTQYF
CDR3nt: TGTGCCAGCAGTTTACAGGCAGGGGGCACAGATACGCAGTATTTT

j_gene: TRBJ2-5
v_gene: TRBV27
d_gene: .
abundance: few
CDR3aa: CAIYSQGETQYF
CDR3nt: TGTGCCATCTACTCACAAGGGGAGACCCAGTACTTC

j_gene: TRBJ2-3
v_gene: TRBV6-1
d_gene: TRBD2
abundance: few
CDR3aa: CASTPAGGSDTQYF
CDR3nt: TGTGCCAGCACCCCAGCGGGAGGGTCAGATACGCAGTATTTT

j_gene: TRBJ2-1
v_gene: TRBV7-8
d_gene: .
abundance: few
CDR3aa: CASSLAHLMEQFF
CDR3nt: TGTGCCAGCAGCTTAGCTCACTTAATGGAGCAGTTCTTC

j_gene: TRBJ2-5
v_gene: TRBV5-1
d_gene: .
abundance: few
CDR3aa: CASTTGRDIVTQYF
CDR3nt: TGCGCCAGCACCACTGGCAGGGATATTGTGACCCAGTACTTC

j_gene: TRBJ2-7
v_gene: TRBV7-9
d_gene: .
abundance: .
CDR3aa: CASSLGYHNEQYF
CDR3nt: TGTGCCAGCAGCTTAGGCTACCACAATGAGCAGTACTTC

j_gene: TRBJ2-5
v_gene: TRBV4-2
d_gene: TRBD1
abundance: .
CDR3aa: CASSQNRDREPRAYNEQYF
CDR3nt: TGTGCCAGCAGCCAAAATCGGGACAGGGAACCTAGGGCCTACAATGAGCAGTACTTC

j_gene: TRBJ2-7
v_gene: TRBV5-1
d_gene: TRBD2
abundance: many
CDR3aa: CASSSGTSGRYYEQYF
CDR3nt: TGCGCCAGCAGCTCCGGGACTAGCGGGAGATACTACGAGCAGTACTTC

j_gene: TRBJ2-1
v_gene: TRBV4-2
d_gene: .
abundance: .
CDR3aa: CASRDRGGGRAIEQFF
CDR3nt: TGTGCCAGCAGAGACAGGGGTGGCGGGAGGGCGATTGAGCAGTTCTTC

j_gene: TRBJ1-2
v_gene: TRBV7-9
d_gene: .
abundance: few
CDR3aa: CASRPRGYTF
CDR3nt: TGTGCCAGCAGACCCCGGGGCTACACCTTC

j_gene: TRBJ1-3
v_gene: TRBV7-2
d_gene: .
abundance: .
CDR3aa: CASCLAFSGNTIYF
CDR3nt: TGTGCCAGCTGTTTGGCATTCTCTGGAAACACCATATATTTT

j_gene: TRBJ2-5
v_gene: TRBV12-3/TRBV12-4
d_gene: .
abundance: .
CDR3aa: CASRPDGYVQYF
CDR3nt: TGTGCCAGCAGACCCGACGGCTACGTGCAGTACTTC

j_gene: TRBJ1-5
v_gene: TRBV5-6
d_gene: .
abundance: few
CDR3aa: CASSLRSSSNQPQHF
CDR3nt: TGTGCCAGCAGCTTGCGAAGCAGTAGCAATCAGCCCCAGCATTTT

j_gene: TRBJ2-3
v_gene: TRBV1
d_gene: .
abundance: once
CDR3aa: CTSSQGPRGGSCTDTQYF
CDR3nt: TGCACCAGCAGCCAAGGCCCTCGGGGGGGCTCGTGCACAGATACGCAGTATTTT

j_gene: TRBJ2-7
v_gene: TRBV27
d_gene: .
abundance: .
CDR3aa: CATRRIGDYEQYF
CDR3nt: TGTGCCACCCGACGTATCGGGGACTACGAGCAGTACTTC

j_gene: TRBJ2-7
v_gene: TRBV9
d_gene: TRBD1
abundance: many
CDR3aa: CASSPGQASYEQYF
CDR3nt: TGTGCCAGCAGCCCAGGACAGGCTTCCTACGAGCAGTACTTC

j_gene: TRBJ2-7
v_gene: TRBV9
d_gene: TRBD2
abundance: few
CDR3aa: CASSPFSGRAYEQYF
CDR3nt: TGTGCCAGCAGCCCTTTTAGCGGGAGGGCCTACGAGCAGTACTTC

j_gene: TRBJ2-7
v_gene: TRBV7-2
d_gene: TRBD2
abundance: few
CDR3aa: CASSLALAGVLTYEQYF
CDR3nt: TGTGCCAGCAGCTTAGCGCTAGCGGGAGTTTTGACCTACGAGCAGTACTTC

j_gene: TRBJ1-3
v_gene: TRBV5-1
d_gene: .
abundance: once
CDR3aa: CASSDPGGSGNTIYF
CDR3nt: TGCGCCAGCAGCGACCCAGGCGGTTCTGGAAACACCATATATTTT

j_gene: TRBJ2-7
v_gene: TRBV5-1
d_gene: TRBD2
abundance: .
CDR3aa: CASSVRGGDNEQYF
CDR3nt: TGCGCCAGCAGCGTGCGGGGGGGGGACAATGAGCAGTACTTC

j_gene: TRBJ2-1
v_gene: TRBV10-3
d_gene: .
abundance: once
CDR3aa: CAISEFPPSGQFF
CDR3nt: TGTGCCATCAGTGAATTTCCGCCGAGTGGGCAGTTCTTC

j_gene: TRBJ2-7
v_gene: TRBV28
d_gene: TRBD1
abundance: few
CDR3aa: CASKTGGAGSYEQYF
CDR3nt: TGTGCCAGCAAAACAGGGGGCGCGGGCTCCTACGAGCAGTACTTC

j_gene: TRBJ2-4
v_gene: TRBV7-2
d_gene: TRBD2
abundance: .
CDR3aa: CASSLALAGRYEQCF
CDR3nt: TGTGCCAGCAGCTTAGCGCTAGCGGGGAGGTACGAGCAGTGCTTC

j_gene: TRBJ1-6
v_gene: TRBV7-9
d_gene: TRBD1
abundance: .
CDR3aa: CASSPRDRFNSPLHF
CDR3nt: TGTGCCAGCAGCCCCCGGGACAGGTTTAATTCACCCCTCCACTTT

j_gene: TRBJ2-7
v_gene: TRBV28
d_gene: .
abundance: .
CDR3aa: CASQQSHEQYF
CDR3nt: TGTGCCAGCCAACAGTCCCACGAGCAGTACTTC

j_gene: TRBJ1-1
v_gene: TRBV27
d_gene: TRBD1
abundance: .
CDR3aa: CASSLTGRKAFF
CDR3nt: TGTGCCAGCAGTTTGACAGGGAGAAAAGCTTTCTTT

j_gene: TRBJ2-3
v_gene: TRBV2
d_gene: .
abundance: many
CDR3aa: CASNTPDRADTQYF
CDR3nt: TGTGCCAGCAACACACCAGATAGGGCAGATACGCAGTATTTT

j_gene: TRBJ2-7
v_gene: TRBV18
d_gene: .
abundance: few
CDR3aa: CASSSGPAYEQYF
CDR3nt: TGTGCCAGCTCATCAGGACCCGCCTACGAGCAGTACTTC